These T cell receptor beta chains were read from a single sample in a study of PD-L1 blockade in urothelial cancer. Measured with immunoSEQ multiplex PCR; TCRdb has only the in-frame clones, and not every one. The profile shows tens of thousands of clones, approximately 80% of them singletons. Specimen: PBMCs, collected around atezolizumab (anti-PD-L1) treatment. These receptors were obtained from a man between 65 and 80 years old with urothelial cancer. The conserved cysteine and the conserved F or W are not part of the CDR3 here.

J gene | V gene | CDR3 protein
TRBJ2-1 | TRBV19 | ASSTPLNEQF
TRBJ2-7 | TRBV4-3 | ASSQGGGAGGYEQY
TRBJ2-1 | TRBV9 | ASSPRTSGNSYNEQF
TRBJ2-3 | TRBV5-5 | ASSPLGGTIRSTDTQY
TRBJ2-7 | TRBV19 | ASSRDRPSYEQY
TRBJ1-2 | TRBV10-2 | ASSSDRDRSNYGYT
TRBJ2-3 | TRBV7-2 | ASSLDGGAGDTQY
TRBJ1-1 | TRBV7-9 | ASRSDTSNTEAF
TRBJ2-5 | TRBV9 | ASSVATGETQY
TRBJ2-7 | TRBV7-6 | ASSLLPPTGEYEQY
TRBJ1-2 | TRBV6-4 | ASNRGQGDDYT
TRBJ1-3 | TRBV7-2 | ASTDAGTTRNTIY
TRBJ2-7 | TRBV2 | ASTGFSGSYEQY
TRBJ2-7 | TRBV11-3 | ASSFETSGGLKRGEQY
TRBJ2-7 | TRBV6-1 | ASSEGTGPTYEQY
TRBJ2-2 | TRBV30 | AWREGTSAGELF
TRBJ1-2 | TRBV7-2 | ASSPDRGIYGYT
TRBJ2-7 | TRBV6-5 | ASRGMDEQY
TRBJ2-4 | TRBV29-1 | SVGGAGQNIQY
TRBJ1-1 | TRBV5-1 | ASSLGGRAEAF
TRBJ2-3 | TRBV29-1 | SVELWTSGKTDTQY
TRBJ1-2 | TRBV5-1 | ASSLEGTGRDYGYT
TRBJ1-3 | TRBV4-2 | ASSQGDRNSGNTIY
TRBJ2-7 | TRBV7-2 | ASSLGDRYEQY
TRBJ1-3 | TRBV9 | ASSALASSGNTIY
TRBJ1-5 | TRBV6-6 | ASRRGQGNQPQH